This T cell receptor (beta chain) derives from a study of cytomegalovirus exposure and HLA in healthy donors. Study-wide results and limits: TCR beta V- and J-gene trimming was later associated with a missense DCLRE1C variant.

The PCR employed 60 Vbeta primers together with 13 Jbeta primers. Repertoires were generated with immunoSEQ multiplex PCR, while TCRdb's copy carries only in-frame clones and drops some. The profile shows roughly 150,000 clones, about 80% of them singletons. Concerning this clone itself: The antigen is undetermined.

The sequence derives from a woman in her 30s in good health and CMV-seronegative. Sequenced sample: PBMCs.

CDR3 region: CASSESHQGVRSYGYTF. The DNA of the CDR3 is TGCGCCAGCAGTGAGTCACACCAGGGGGTACGCAGCTATGGCTACACCTTC. The V call is TRBV10-2, the J call TRBJ1-2, with TRBD1 identical over 7 bases. The CDR3 spans 17 residues. Germline V lookup: CDR1 WSHSY, CDR2 SAAADI. V lost 0 bases, J lost 4 bases, and 11 bases stayed unmatched.